The 23 T cell receptor beta chains reported below all come from one sample, sequenced in a study of cytomegalovirus exposure and HLA in healthy donors. Vbeta (60) and Jbeta (13) primers were used in the PCR. The method was immunoSEQ multiplex PCR; TCRdb's version includes in-frame clones alone and lacks a portion of them. The sample carries 160,000 or so clones, 80% recorded once. The sequenced sample was PBMCs. These receptors all stem from a male donor in good health and CMV-seropositive.

V is TRBV27 and J is TRBJ2-4, with D possibly being TRBD2 (6 bases). Germline lookup yields CDR1 MNHEY and CDR2 SMNVEV (reference sequence). CDR3 length equals 14 residues. V was clipped by 7 bases and J by 0 bases, with 10 bases between them. CDR3 amino acids: CASTSGGAKNIQYF. DNA of the CDR3: TGTGCCAGCACCTCCGGGGGAGCCAAAAACATTCAGTACTTC.

V is TRBV27 and J is TRBJ2-7; a weak D match, TRBD2 (7 bases). Per the germline V gene, CDR1 is MNHEY and CDR2 is SMNVEV (reference sequence). This CDR3 comprises 12 residues. Trimming stripped 7 bases from V and 2 bases from J, with 9 bases between. CDR3 in amino acids: CASTGGPYEQYF. CDR3 in DNA: TGTGCCAGCACCGGGGGGCCCTACGAGCAGTACTTC.

The rearrangement links TRBV19 to TRBJ1-2, with D unclear. Trimming took off 5 bases at V and 2 bases at J, with 21 bases between the two ends. The germline gives CDR1 LNHDA, CDR2 SQIVND (reference sequence). CDR3 length: 17 amino acids. The DNA for the CDR3 is TGTGCCAGTAGTCCCCGAGGCACCGAATATTTAAACTATGGCTACACCTTC. Its protein product is CASSPRGTEYLNYGYTF.

V and J are TRBV6-5 and TRBJ1-2; TRBD1 matches 8 bases. J gave up 3 bases and V 4 bases, and 4 bases lay outside the gene matches. Germline values: CDR1 MNHEY, CDR2 SVGAGI. The CDR3 spans 14 residues. CDR3 DNA: TGTGCCAGCAGTTTGCAGGGGGCGGACTATGGCTACACCTTC. Protein: CASSLQGADYGYTF.

DNA for the CDR3: TGTGCCAGCAGGGGAGGACTAGCGGATTCCTACGAGCAGTACTTC. This sequence encodes CASRGGLADSYEQYF. The chain joins TRBV5-6 to TRBJ2-7, with TRBD2 matching over 10 bases. J was trimmed by 1 base and V by 5 bases; bases with no gene match: 6. Germline V gene lookup returns CDR1 SGHDT and CDR2 YYEEEE. The CDR3 consists of 15 residues.

This chain uses TRBV9 with TRBJ2-2; TRBD1 matches 8 bases. CDR1 is SGDLS, CDR2 YYNGEE, per germline. The CDR3 contains 16 residues. V lost 0 bases and J lost 4; bases outside the gene matches: 5. The CDR3 region has the DNA TGTGCCAGCAGCGTAGCAGGGGGCAGTGCCACCGGGGAGCTGTTTTTT. It translates to CASSVAGGSATGELFF.

The chain couples TRBV6-4 to TRBJ2-3, with 9 positions matching TRBD2. Trimming at V came to 5 bases and at J to 0 bases, leaving 3 bases not matched to a gene. The CDR3 has 15 residues. Germline assignment: CDR1 MRHNA and CDR2 SNTAGT. In DNA, the CDR3 is TGTGCCAGCAGTTTGACTAGCGGCAGCACAGATACGCAGTATTTT. Translated, it gives CASSLTSGSTDTQYF.

The chain employs TRBV9 and TRBJ2-1; 11 bases match TRBD2. Germline-derived CDR1 and CDR2 are SGDLS and YYNGEE. This CDR3 region has 18 residues. V trimming: 1 base; J trimming: 1 base; junction bases outside the gene matches: 7. The CDR3 region has the DNA TGTGCCAGCAGCGTAATCACTAGCGGGAGCTCTTCCTACAATGAGCAGTTCTTC. Translating gives CASSVITSGSSSYNEQFF.

The rearrangement joins TRBV29-1 to TRBJ2-7; 10 bases map to TRBD1. V gave up 4 bases and J gave up 2 bases; unmatched junction bases: 2. Germline loops: CDR1 SQVTM, CDR2 ANQGSEA. This CDR3 has 13 residues. DNA for the CDR3: TGCAGCGTTGGGGGGACAGGGGCCTACGAGCAGTACTTC. Its translation is CSVGGTGAYEQYF.

The rearrangement joins TRBV11-3 to TRBJ2-7, with 8 bases matching TRBD2. CDR3 length: 11 amino acids. V gave up 7 bases and J gave up 12 bases; unmatched junction bases: 8. The germline CDR1 and CDR2 sequences are SGHNT and YENEEA. Here the CDR3 DNA reads TGTGCCAGCAACAACGGGGGGGACGGGTACTTC. It is translated as CASNNGGDGYF.

The J gene is TRBJ2-3, the V gene TRBV10-3; 8 positions match TRBD2. Trimming at V came to 8 bases and at J to 0 bases, leaving 4 bases not matched to a gene. CDR1 and CDR2 from the germline V gene are ENHRY and SYGVKD. This CDR3 contains 14 residues. CDR3 residues: CAICSGASTDTQYF. Written as DNA, the CDR3 is TGTGCCATCTGTAGCGGGGCTAGCACAGATACGCAGTATTTT.

The chain is built from TRBV5-4 and TRBJ2-3; 9 bases fit TRBD2. Germline trimming cut 5 bases from V and 3 bases from J; bases unmatched to any gene: 10. The length of the CDR3 is 16 residues. Germline-derived CDR1 and CDR2 are SGHNT and YYREEE (reference sequence). CDR3 nucleotides: TGTGCCAGCAGTCATTTAGCGGGAGTGGGGACAGATACGCAGTATTTT. Translation gives CASSHLAGVGTDTQYF.

This clone has more than one count but fewer than ten. The rearrangement uses TRBV18 and TRBJ2-5; D ambiguous. Germline V gene data show CDR1 as KGHSH and CDR2 as LQKENI. V was pared by 3 bases and J by 1 base, with 3 bases between. The CDR3 covers 12 residues. CDR3 in amino acids: CASSPGQETQYF. The DNA for the CDR3 is TGTGCCAGCTCACCCGGCCAAGAGACCCAGTACTTC.

This chain uses TRBV15 with TRBJ2-7; 7 nucleotides match TRBD1. The CDR3 is 15 residues long. Trimming took 3 bases from V and 0 from J; bases not matched to a gene: 5. Germline CDR1 and CDR2: LNHNV and YYDKDF (reference sequence). Here the CDR3 reads CATSSPGQSSYEQYF. The CDR3 nucleotides read TGTGCCACCAGCAGCCCGGGACAGAGCTCCTACGAGCAGTACTTC.

The chain employs TRBV7-6 and TRBJ2-2; TRBD1 might be the D (5 bases). Germline CDR1 and CDR2: SGHVS and FNYEAQ. The CDR3 is made up of 15 amino acids. V was cut by 1 base and J by 5 bases, with 11 bases left in between. CDR3 coding DNA: TGTGCCAGCAGCTTAGGGGGCGCGAGGACCGGGGAGCTGTTTTTT. Amino acids: CASSLGGARTGELFF. Together with reference TRBV7-6 and TRBJ2-2, the CDR3 gives the full variable domain: GAGVSQSPRYKVTKRGQDVALRCDPISGHVSLYWYRQALGQGPEFLTYFNYEAQQDKSGLPNDRFSAERPEGSISTLTIQRTEQRDSAMYRCASSLGGARTGELFFGEGSRLTVL.

The chain joins TRBV11-1 to TRBJ2-5; possibly TRBD2 for D (5 bases). The tail of the sequence fits TRBJ2-7 better, so the J call may be wrong. This CDR3 has 15 amino acids. Per the germline V gene, CDR1 is SGHAT and CDR2 is FQDESV (reference sequence). The CDR3, as DNA: TGTGCCAGCAGCCAAGCCCCCGGGAAGGAGCGCGAGCAGTACTTC. It yields the protein CASSQAPGKEREQYF.

This chain links TRBV14 with TRBJ2-5; no firm D call. Gene TRBJ2-7 matches the end of the DNA better, so the J call may be wrong. From germline, CDR1 is SGHDN and CDR2 FVKESK. CDR3 length: 13 amino acids. CDR3 region: CASSPFSRHEQYF. CDR3 DNA sequence: TGTGCCAGCAGCCCCTTTTCCAGACACGAGCAGTACTTC.

The chain links TRBV14 to TRBJ2-7; D might be TRBD2 (5 bases). The CDR3 loop spans 15 amino acids. V was trimmed by 1 base and J by 3 bases, leaving 13 bases between them. Germline V gene sequence: CDR1 SGHDN, CDR2 FVKESK. The CDR3 coding sequence is TGTGCCAGCAGCCAAGCCCGGGGAGCGGTCTACGAGCAGTACTTC. Translating it yields CASSQARGAVYEQYF.

This rearrangement joins TRBV6-1 to TRBJ1-6; D is undetermined. CDR1 and CDR2 (germline): MNHNS, SASEGT. This CDR3 has 12 amino acids. Trimming took 3 bases from V and 7 from J, leaving 4 bases between them. The CDR3 nucleotides read TGTGCCAGCAGTGACTTCAATTCACCCCTCCACTTT. It translates to CASSDFNSPLHF.

The gene calls are TRBV6-5 and TRBJ2-7; D is unclear. Deletions cut 6 bases from V and 4 bases from J, with 10 bases between. The CDR3 extends over 12 amino acids. Germline CDR1 MNHEY, CDR2 SVGAGI. CDR3 coding DNA: TGTGCCAGCAGAAGAGGTGGGTACGAGCAGTACTTC. Translation gives CASRRGGYEQYF.

In regard to this clone: Other DNA sequences in this specimen translate into the identical CDR3. The chain employs TRBV5-1 and TRBJ1-1; D is unresolved. CDR1 and CDR2 from the germline V gene are SGHRS and YFSETQ. Deletions cut 4 bases from V and 1 base from J, with 17 bases between. The CDR3 is made up of 16 amino acids. CDR3 amino acids: CASSPVRGNANTEAFF. The DNA for the CDR3 is TGCGCCAGCAGCCCCGTTCGCGGCAACGCGAACACTGAAGCTTTCTTT. Complete variable domain (other parts from reference TRBV5-1 and TRBJ1-1): KAGVTQTPRYLIKTRGQQVTLSCSPISGHRSVSWYQQTPGQGLQFLFEYFSETQRNKGNFPGRFSGRQFSNSRSEMNVSTLELGDSALYLCASSPVRGNANTEAFFGQGTRLTVV.

The V call is TRBV6-5, the J call TRBJ2-5; 7 bases map to TRBD2. The V gene's germline CDR1 is MNHEY and CDR2 SVGAGI. The CDR3 extends over 16 amino acids. With 2 bases clipped from V and 2 bases from J, the junction kept 8 bases outside the gene matches. CDR3: CASSYVPASGQETQYF. CDR3 bases: TGTGCCAGCAGTTACGTACCGGCTAGCGGACAAGAGACCCAGTACTTC.

The chain couples TRBV5-1 to TRBJ2-1, with D maybe TRBD2 (6 bases). The CDR3 sequence is 14 residues long. Trimming pared 4 bases from V and 5 bases from J, leaving 13 bases between. Germline CDR1 is SGHRS and CDR2 is YFSETQ. The CDR3 DNA reads TGCGCCAGCAGCAACCGGGACTGGAACAATGAGCAGTTCTTC. This codes for CASSNRDWNNEQFF.